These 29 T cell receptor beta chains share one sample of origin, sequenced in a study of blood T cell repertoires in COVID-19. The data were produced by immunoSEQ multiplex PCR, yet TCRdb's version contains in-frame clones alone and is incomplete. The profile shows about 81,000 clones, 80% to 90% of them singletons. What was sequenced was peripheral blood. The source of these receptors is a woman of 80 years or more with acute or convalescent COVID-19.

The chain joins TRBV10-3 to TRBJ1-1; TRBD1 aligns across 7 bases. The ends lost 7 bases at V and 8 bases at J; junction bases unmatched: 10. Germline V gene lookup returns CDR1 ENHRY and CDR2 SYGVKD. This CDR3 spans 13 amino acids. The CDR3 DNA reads TGTGCCATCACTAAGGGGGCGCCCACCGAAGCTTTCTTT. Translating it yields CAITKGAPTEAFF.

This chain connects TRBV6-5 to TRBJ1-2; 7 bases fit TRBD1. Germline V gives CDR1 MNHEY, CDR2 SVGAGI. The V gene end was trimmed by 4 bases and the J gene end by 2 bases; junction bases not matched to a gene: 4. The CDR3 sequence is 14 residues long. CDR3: CASSSTGRNYGYTF. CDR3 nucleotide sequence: TGTGCCAGCAGTTCGACAGGGCGCAACTATGGCTACACCTTC.

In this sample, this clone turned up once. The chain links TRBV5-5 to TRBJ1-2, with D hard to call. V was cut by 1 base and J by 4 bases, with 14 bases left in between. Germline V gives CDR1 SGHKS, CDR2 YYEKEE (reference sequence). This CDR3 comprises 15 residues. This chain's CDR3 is CASSLLAEGGYGYTF. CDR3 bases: TGTGCCAGCAGCTTGTTAGCGGAAGGTGGCTATGGCTACACCTTC.

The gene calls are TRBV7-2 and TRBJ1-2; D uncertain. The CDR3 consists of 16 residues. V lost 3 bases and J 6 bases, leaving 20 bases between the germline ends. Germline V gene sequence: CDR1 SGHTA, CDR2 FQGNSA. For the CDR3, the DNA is TGTGCCAGCAGCTTCGGGGTCACTACCATCCTAAATGGCTACACCTTC. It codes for CASSFGVTTILNGYTF.

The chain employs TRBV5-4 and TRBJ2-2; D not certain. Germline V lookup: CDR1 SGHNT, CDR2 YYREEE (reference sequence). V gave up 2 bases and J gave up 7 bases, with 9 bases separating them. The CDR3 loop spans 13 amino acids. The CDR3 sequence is CASSLVRDGELFF. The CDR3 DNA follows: TGTGCCAGCAGCTTAGTAAGAGACGGGGAGCTGTTTTTT.

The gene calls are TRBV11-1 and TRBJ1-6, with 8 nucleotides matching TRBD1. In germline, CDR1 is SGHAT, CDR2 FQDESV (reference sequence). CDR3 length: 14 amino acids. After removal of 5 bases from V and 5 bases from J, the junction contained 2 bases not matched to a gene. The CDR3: CASSRTGNNSPLHF. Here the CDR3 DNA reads TGTGCCAGCAGCCGGACAGGGAATAATTCACCCCTCCACTTT.

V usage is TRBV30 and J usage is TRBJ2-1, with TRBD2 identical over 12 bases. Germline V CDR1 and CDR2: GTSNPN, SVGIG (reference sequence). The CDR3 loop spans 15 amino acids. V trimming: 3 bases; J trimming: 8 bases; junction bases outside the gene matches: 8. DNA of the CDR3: TGTGCCTGGAGCCGCGGACTAGCGGGAATCGATGAGCAGTTCTTC. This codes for CAWSRGLAGIDEQFF.

For the CDR3, the DNA is TGTGCCAGCAGTGAATGGGGGAGGACTGAAGCTTTCTTT. This sequence encodes CASSEWGRTEAFF. The genes are TRBV2 and TRBJ1-1, with D possibly matching TRBD1 (5 bases). Trimming took off 2 bases at V and 5 bases at J, with 9 bases between the two ends. The CDR3 is made up of 13 amino acids. Germline CDR1 is SNHLY and CDR2 is FYNNEI.

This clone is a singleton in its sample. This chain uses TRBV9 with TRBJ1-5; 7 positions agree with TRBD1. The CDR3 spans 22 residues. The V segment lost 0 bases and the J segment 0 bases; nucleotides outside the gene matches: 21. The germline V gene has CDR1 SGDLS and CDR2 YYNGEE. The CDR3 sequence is CASSVVVPGTVLSDNSNQPQHF. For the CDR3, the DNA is TGTGCCAGCAGCGTAGTAGTCCCAGGGACAGTTCTAAGTGACAATAGCAATCAGCCCCAGCATTTT. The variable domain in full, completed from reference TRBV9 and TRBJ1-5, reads DSGVTQTPKHLITATGQRVTLRCSPRSGDLSVYWYQQSLDQGLQFLIQYYNGEERAKGNILERFSAQQFPDLHSELNLSSLELGDSALYFCASSVVVPGTVLSDNSNQPQHFGDGTRLSIL.

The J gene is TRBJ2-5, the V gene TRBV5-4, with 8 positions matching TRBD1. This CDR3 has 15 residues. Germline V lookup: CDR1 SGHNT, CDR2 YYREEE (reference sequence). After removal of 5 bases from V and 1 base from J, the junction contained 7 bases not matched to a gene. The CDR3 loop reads CASRVGTGSQETQYF. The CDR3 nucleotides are TGTGCCAGCAGGGTCGGGACAGGCTCCCAAGAGACCCAGTACTTC. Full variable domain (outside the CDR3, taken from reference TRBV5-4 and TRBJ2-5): ETGVTQSPTHLIKTRGQQVTLRCSSQSGHNTVSWYQQALGQGPQFIFQYYREEENGRGNFPPRFSGLQFPNYSSELNVNALELDDSALYLCASRVGTGSQETQYFGPGTRLLVL.

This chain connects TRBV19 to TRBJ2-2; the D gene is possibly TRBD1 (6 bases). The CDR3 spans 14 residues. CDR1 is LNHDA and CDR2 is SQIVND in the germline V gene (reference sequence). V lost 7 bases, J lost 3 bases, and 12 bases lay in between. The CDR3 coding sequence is TGTGCCAGTATTAAGGACAGATACACCGGGGAGCTGTTTTTT. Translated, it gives CASIKDRYTGELFF. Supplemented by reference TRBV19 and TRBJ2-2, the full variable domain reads DGGITQSPKYLFRKEGQNVTLSCEQNLNHDAMYWYRQDPGQGLRLIYYSQIVNDFQKGDIAEGYSVSREKKESFPLTVTSAQKNPTAFYLCASIKDRYTGELFFGEGSRLTVL.

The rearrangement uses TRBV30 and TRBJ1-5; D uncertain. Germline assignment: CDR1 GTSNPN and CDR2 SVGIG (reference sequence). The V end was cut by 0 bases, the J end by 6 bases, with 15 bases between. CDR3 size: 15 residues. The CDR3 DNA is TGTGCCTGGAGTGTACTCCGGGATTTGGGTCAGCCCCAGCATTTT. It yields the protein CAWSVLRDLGQPQHF.

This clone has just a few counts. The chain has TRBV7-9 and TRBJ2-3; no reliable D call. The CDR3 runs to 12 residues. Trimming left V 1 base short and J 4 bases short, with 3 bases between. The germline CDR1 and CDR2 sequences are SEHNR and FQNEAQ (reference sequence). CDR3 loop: CASSLEPDTQYF. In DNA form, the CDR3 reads TGTGCCAGCAGCTTAGAGCCAGATACGCAGTATTTT.

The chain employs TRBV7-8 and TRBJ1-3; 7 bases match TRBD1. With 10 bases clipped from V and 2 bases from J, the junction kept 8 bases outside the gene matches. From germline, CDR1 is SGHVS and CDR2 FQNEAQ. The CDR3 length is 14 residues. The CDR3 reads CATITGVAGNTIYF. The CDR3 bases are TGTGCCACCATAACAGGGGTCGCTGGAAACACCATATATTTT.

In DNA form, the CDR3 reads TGTGCCAGCAGCCCATGGGGGGATGACAATGAGCAGTTCTTC. Amino acids: CASSPWGDDNEQFF. The V call is TRBV27, the J call TRBJ2-1; the D gene is possibly TRBD2 (6 bases). Germline CDR1 MNHEY, CDR2 SMNVEV (reference sequence). V lost 6 bases to trimming and J lost 5 bases, with 14 bases between them. This CDR3 contains 14 residues.

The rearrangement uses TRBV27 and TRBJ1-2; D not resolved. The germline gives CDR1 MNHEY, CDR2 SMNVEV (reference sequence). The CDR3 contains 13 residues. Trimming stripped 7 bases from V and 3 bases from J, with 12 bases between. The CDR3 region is CASIGRVYYGYTF. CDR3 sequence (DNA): TGTGCCAGCATAGGGAGGGTGTACTATGGCTACACCTTC.

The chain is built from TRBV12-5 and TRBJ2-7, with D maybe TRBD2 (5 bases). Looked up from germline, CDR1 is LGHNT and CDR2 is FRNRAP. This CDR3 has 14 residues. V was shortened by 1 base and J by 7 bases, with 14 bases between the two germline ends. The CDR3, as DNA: TGTGCTAGTGGTTTGGGCCCGGGGAGTGGGGAGCAGTACTTC. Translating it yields CASGLGPGSGEQYF.

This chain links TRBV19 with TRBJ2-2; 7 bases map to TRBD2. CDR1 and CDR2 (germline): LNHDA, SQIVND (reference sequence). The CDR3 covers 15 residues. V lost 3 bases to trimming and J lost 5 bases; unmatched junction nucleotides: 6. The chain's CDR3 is CASSIGGGITGELFF. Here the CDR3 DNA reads TGTGCCAGTAGTATTGGGGGAGGGATAACCGGGGAGCTGTTTTTT.

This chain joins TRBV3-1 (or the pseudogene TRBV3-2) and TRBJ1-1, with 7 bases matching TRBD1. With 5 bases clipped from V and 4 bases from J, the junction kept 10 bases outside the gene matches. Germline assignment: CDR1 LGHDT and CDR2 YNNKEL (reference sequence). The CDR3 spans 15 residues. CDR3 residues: CASSAQTGPGTEAFF. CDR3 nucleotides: TGTGCCAGCAGCGCACAGACAGGGCCCGGCACTGAAGCTTTCTTT.

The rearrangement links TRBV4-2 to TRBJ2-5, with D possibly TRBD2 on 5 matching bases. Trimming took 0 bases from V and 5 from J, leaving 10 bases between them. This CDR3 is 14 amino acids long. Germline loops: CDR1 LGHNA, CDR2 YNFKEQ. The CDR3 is CASSQDWRAETQYF. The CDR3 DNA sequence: TGTGCCAGCAGCCAAGATTGGCGGGCTGAGACCCAGTACTTC.

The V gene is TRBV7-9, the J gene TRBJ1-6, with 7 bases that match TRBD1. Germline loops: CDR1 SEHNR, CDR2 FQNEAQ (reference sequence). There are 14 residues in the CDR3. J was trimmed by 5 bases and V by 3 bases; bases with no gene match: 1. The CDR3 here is CASSLDRHNSPLHF. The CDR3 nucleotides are TGTGCCAGCAGCTTGGACAGGCATAATTCACCCCTCCACTTT.

CDR3 sequence (DNA): TGTGCCAGCAGGCAGGCTAACACTGAAGCTTTCTTT. Encoded protein: CASRQANTEAFF. The rearrangement joins TRBV27 to TRBJ1-1; D call uncertain. Trimming took off 6 bases at V and 2 bases at J, with 7 bases between the two ends. The germline gives CDR1 MNHEY, CDR2 SMNVEV (reference sequence). The CDR3 has 12 amino acids.

The CDR3 DNA reads TGTGCCAGCAGCTTAGCGTCTAGATCGACAGATAATTCACCCCTCCACTTT. Its translation: CASSLASRSTDNSPLHF. The chain is built from TRBV7-8 and TRBJ1-6, with D perhaps TRBD1 (5 bases). The germline V and J ends were trimmed by 0 bases and 5 bases, with 14 bases remaining between them. CDR1 SGHVS and CDR2 FQNEAQ come from the germline V gene. The CDR3 spans 17 residues.

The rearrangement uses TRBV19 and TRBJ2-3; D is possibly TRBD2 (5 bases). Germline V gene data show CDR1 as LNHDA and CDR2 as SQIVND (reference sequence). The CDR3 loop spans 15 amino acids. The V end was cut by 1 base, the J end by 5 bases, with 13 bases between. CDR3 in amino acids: CASSIALGGVDTQYF. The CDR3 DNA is TGTGCCAGTAGTATAGCGCTCGGAGGTGTAGATACGCAGTATTTT.

The CDR3 spells CASSISPRQPQHF. CDR3 nucleotide sequence: TGTGCCAGTAGTATATCCCCTCGGCAGCCCCAGCATTTT. V gene TRBV19 combines with J gene TRBJ1-5; D gene ambiguous. This CDR3 is 13 amino acids long. V was pared by 2 bases and J by 7 bases, with 9 bases between. The germline V gene encodes CDR1 LNHDA and CDR2 SQIVND (reference sequence).

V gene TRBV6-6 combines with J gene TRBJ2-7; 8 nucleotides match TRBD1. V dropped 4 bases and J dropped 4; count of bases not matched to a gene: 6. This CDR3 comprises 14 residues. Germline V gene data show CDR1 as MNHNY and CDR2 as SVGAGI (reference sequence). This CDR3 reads CASSFGQGGYEQYF. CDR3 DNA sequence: TGTGCCAGCAGTTTCGGACAGGGTGGGTACGAGCAGTACTTC.

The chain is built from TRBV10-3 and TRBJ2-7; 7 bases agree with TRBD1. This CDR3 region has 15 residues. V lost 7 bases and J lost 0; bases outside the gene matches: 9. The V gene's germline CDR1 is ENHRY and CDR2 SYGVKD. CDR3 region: CAITPKGTVSYEQYF. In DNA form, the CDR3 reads TGTGCCATCACTCCAAAAGGGACAGTCTCCTACGAGCAGTACTTC.

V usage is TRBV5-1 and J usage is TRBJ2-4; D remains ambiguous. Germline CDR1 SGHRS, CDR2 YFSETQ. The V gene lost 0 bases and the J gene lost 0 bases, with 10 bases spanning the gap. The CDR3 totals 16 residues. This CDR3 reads CASSLVSSSAKNIQYF. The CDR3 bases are TGCGCCAGCAGCTTGGTGTCCTCGTCAGCCAAAAACATTCAGTACTTC.

The CDR3 loop is CASSYGAGEGRDEQYF. CDR3 sequence (DNA): TGTGCCAGCAGTTACGGTGCGGGGGAGGGCCGCGACGAGCAGTACTTC. This chain joins TRBV6-5 and TRBJ2-7; TRBD2 agrees at 7 bases. CDR3 size: 16 residues. Germline CDR1 MNHEY, CDR2 SVGAGI. V shed 2 bases, J shed 5 bases, and the junction held 12 bases outside the gene matches.